Listed below are T cell receptor beta chains from one sample, sequenced in a study of T cell responses to AZD1222 COVID-19 vaccine. Sequencing used immunoSEQ multiplex PCR; TCRdb keeps in-frame clones, though not all of them. The table has roughly 170,000 clones, roughly nine tenths seen once. The input for sequencing was peripheral blood, taken on day 0 of AZD1222 vaccination. The source is an adult in good health. The CDR3 runs from the conserved cysteine through the conserved F or W. Fields, in order: clone size, J gene, V gene, CDR3 length, D gene, CDR3 DNA, CDR3 protein. A D gene is named only where the DNA matches it firmly. Clone size, where shown, is once, few, many, or a class for clones that have expanded.

clone_size: NA
j_call: TRBJ1-2
v_call: TRBV5-4
cdr3_length: 14
d_call: NA
cdr3_nt: TGTGCCAGCAGCTTGTCCCCCGTTGACTATGGCTACACCTTC
cdr3_aa: CASSLSPVDYGYTF

clone_size: NA
j_call: TRBJ2-5
v_call: TRBV6-5
cdr3_length: 15
d_call: NA
cdr3_nt: TGTGCCAGCAGTTACTCGAGAGGTTCCCAAGAGACCCAGTACTTC
cdr3_aa: CASSYSRGSQETQYF

clone_size: NA
j_call: TRBJ1-5
v_call: TRBV15
cdr3_length: 15
d_call: TRBD1
cdr3_nt: TGTGCCACCAGCAGAGAAGACAGGGTCGGTATGCCCCAGCATTTT
cdr3_aa: CATSREDRVGMPQHF

clone_size: NA
j_call: TRBJ2-1
v_call: TRBV6-2/TRBV6-3
cdr3_length: 19
d_call: TRBD1
cdr3_nt: TGTGCCAGCAGTGATGACGCTCGACAGGGGAGGTCGTCCTACAATGAGCAGTTCTTC
cdr3_aa: CASSDDARQGRSSYNEQFF

clone_size: NA
j_call: TRBJ1-1
v_call: TRBV29-1
cdr3_length: 16
d_call: TRBD1
cdr3_nt: TGCAGCGTGTGGTCCCGGGACAGGGGATTGAACACTGAAGCTTTCTTT
cdr3_aa: CSVWSRDRGLNTEAFF

clone_size: NA
j_call: TRBJ1-1
v_call: TRBV7-2
cdr3_length: 13
d_call: NA
cdr3_nt: TGTGCCAGCAGCTCCGCCCAAGGGGGGGAAGCTTTCTTT
cdr3_aa: CASSSAQGGEAFF

clone_size: few
j_call: TRBJ2-4
v_call: TRBV5-8
cdr3_length: 12
d_call: TRBD1
cdr3_nt: TGTGCCACCGACAGGGTCAAAAACATTCAGTACTTC
cdr3_aa: CATDRVKNIQYF

clone_size: NA
j_call: TRBJ1-4
v_call: TRBV9
cdr3_length: 17
d_call: NA
cdr3_nt: TGTGCCAGCAGCGCCGCCGGGACGGAAGCAACTAATGAAAAACTGTTTTTT
cdr3_aa: CASSAAGTEATNEKLFF

clone_size: few
j_call: TRBJ2-7
v_call: TRBV20-1
cdr3_length: 15
d_call: NA
cdr3_nt: TGCAGTGCTAGTAACCCCCTCAGCGGAGATTCCGAGCAGTACTTC
cdr3_aa: CSASNPLSGDSEQYF

clone_size: NA
j_call: TRBJ1-6
v_call: TRBV19
cdr3_length: 14
d_call: TRBD1
cdr3_nt: TGTGCCAGTAGGGGACAGGGGGCAAGTTCACCCCTCCACTTT
cdr3_aa: CASRGQGASSPLHF

clone_size: NA
j_call: TRBJ1-1
v_call: TRBV30
cdr3_length: 15
d_call: NA
cdr3_nt: TGTGCCTGGAGGGAAAAGGGCGTACCGATACCTGAAGCTTTCTTT
cdr3_aa: CAWREKGVPIPEAFF

clone_size: NA
j_call: TRBJ1-2
v_call: TRBV27
cdr3_length: 15
d_call: NA
cdr3_nt: TGTGCCAGCAGCCCAATGGGCAGGGGAGACTATGGCTACACCTTC
cdr3_aa: CASSPMGRGDYGYTF

clone_size: NA
j_call: TRBJ2-7
v_call: TRBV3-1/TRBV3-2
cdr3_length: 13
d_call: NA
cdr3_nt: TGTGCCAGCAGTCGCCTCCCCCCCTACGAGCAGTACTTC
cdr3_aa: CASSRLPPYEQYF

clone_size: NA
j_call: TRBJ2-1
v_call: TRBV9
cdr3_length: 15
d_call: TRBD2
cdr3_nt: TGTGCCAGCAGCCTAGCGGGAAGCTCCTACGATGAGCAGTTCTTC
cdr3_aa: CASSLAGSSYDEQFF

clone_size: NA
j_call: TRBJ2-1
v_call: TRBV27
cdr3_length: 13
d_call: NA
cdr3_nt: TGTGCCAGCAGTTTAAAGGTGTACAATGAGCAGTTCTTC
cdr3_aa: CASSLKVYNEQFF

clone_size: NA
j_call: TRBJ2-7
v_call: TRBV14
cdr3_length: 13
d_call: NA
cdr3_nt: TGTGCCAGCAGCCAAGGCGGGTATGGCGAGCAGTACTTC
cdr3_aa: CASSQGGYGEQYF

clone_size: NA
j_call: TRBJ1-5
v_call: TRBV28
cdr3_length: 15
d_call: TRBD1
cdr3_nt: TGTGCCAGCAGCGCCCACAGGGGGAGCAATCAGCCCCAGCATTTT
cdr3_aa: CASSAHRGSNQPQHF

clone_size: NA
j_call: TRBJ2-7
v_call: TRBV10-1
cdr3_length: 14
d_call: NA
cdr3_nt: TGCGCCAGCAGTGAGTCGTTGAACGTCGACGAGCAGTACTTC
cdr3_aa: CASSESLNVDEQYF

clone_size: NA
j_call: TRBJ2-5
v_call: TRBV2
cdr3_length: 16
d_call: TRBD2
cdr3_nt: TGTGCCAGCAGCCCGGTGGCGGGGGGCCAACAAGAGACCCAGTACTTC
cdr3_aa: CASSPVAGGQQETQYF

clone_size: once
j_call: TRBJ1-1
v_call: TRBV5-1
cdr3_length: 15
d_call: TRBD1
cdr3_nt: TGCGCCAGCAGCTTGGGGCAGGGGGCTCTCTCTGAAGCTTTCTTT
cdr3_aa: CASSLGQGALSEAFF

clone_size: NA
j_call: TRBJ2-7
v_call: TRBV11-2
cdr3_length: 14
d_call: NA
cdr3_nt: TGTGCCAGCAGTCAGATCAGCCCCAGCTACGAGCAGTACTTC
cdr3_aa: CASSQISPSYEQYF

clone_size: NA
j_call: TRBJ2-5
v_call: TRBV7-7
cdr3_length: 15
d_call: NA
cdr3_nt: TGTGCCAGCAGCTTAGATCAAAGTCAGGGGGAGACCCAGTACTTC
cdr3_aa: CASSLDQSQGETQYF

clone_size: NA
j_call: TRBJ2-7
v_call: TRBV10-3
cdr3_length: 14
d_call: NA
cdr3_nt: TGTGCCATCAGTGATCGTGGGAGCCCACCCGAGCAGTACTTC
cdr3_aa: CAISDRGSPPEQYF

clone_size: once
j_call: TRBJ2-3
v_call: TRBV10-3
cdr3_length: 14
d_call: NA
cdr3_nt: TGTGCCATCGGCCGGGACATAAGCACAGATACGCAGTATTTT
cdr3_aa: CAIGRDISTDTQYF

clone_size: NA
j_call: TRBJ2-7
v_call: TRBV5-1
cdr3_length: 15
d_call: TRBD2
cdr3_nt: TGCGCCAGCAGTCTACTAGCGGGGGTCTCCTACGAGCAGTACTTC
cdr3_aa: CASSLLAGVSYEQYF

clone_size: NA
j_call: TRBJ2-2
v_call: TRBV7-2
cdr3_length: 15
d_call: NA
cdr3_nt: TGTGCCAGCAGCTTAGACTCAGTCCGTACCGGGGAGCTGTTTTTT
cdr3_aa: CASSLDSVRTGELFF

clone_size: NA
j_call: TRBJ1-2
v_call: TRBV30
cdr3_length: 13
d_call: TRBD1
cdr3_nt: TGTGCCTGGAAACTACAGGGGTTGTATGGCTACACCTTC
cdr3_aa: CAWKLQGLYGYTF

clone_size: few
j_call: TRBJ1-4
v_call: TRBV9
cdr3_length: 13
d_call: NA
cdr3_nt: TGTGCCAGCAGGGATCCGGTTAATGAAAAACTGTTTTTT
cdr3_aa: CASRDPVNEKLFF

clone_size: NA
j_call: TRBJ2-1
v_call: TRBV5-4
cdr3_length: 18
d_call: NA
cdr3_nt: TGTGCCAGCAGCTACCCCCGGGGTGGCGGGATGAGGTACGGTGAGCAGTTCTTC
cdr3_aa: CASSYPRGGGMRYGEQFF

clone_size: NA
j_call: TRBJ2-1
v_call: TRBV27
cdr3_length: 15
d_call: NA
cdr3_nt: TGTGCCAGCAGTCCGTCTTGGAGCTCCTACAATGAGCAGTTCTTC
cdr3_aa: CASSPSWSSYNEQFF

clone_size: few
j_call: TRBJ2-5
v_call: TRBV29-1
cdr3_length: 13
d_call: TRBD1
cdr3_nt: TGCAGCGCTGAAGCCCAGGGGGCAAAGACCCAGTACTTC
cdr3_aa: CSAEAQGAKTQYF

clone_size: few
j_call: TRBJ2-1
v_call: TRBV19
cdr3_length: 16
d_call: TRBD2
cdr3_nt: TGTGCCAGTAGTATAATTATAGCGGGGGGTTTCATTGAGCAGTTCTTC
cdr3_aa: CASSIIIAGGFIEQFF

clone_size: NA
j_call: TRBJ1-5
v_call: TRBV18
cdr3_length: 13
d_call: NA
cdr3_nt: TGTGCCAGCTCACCAAGCAGCGGGCAGCCCCAGCATTTT
cdr3_aa: CASSPSSGQPQHF

clone_size: NA
j_call: TRBJ2-1
v_call: TRBV7-2
cdr3_length: 16
d_call: NA
cdr3_nt: TGTGCCAGCAGCTTACATATCGGGACGCTCGACAATGAGCAGTTCTTC
cdr3_aa: CASSLHIGTLDNEQFF

clone_size: NA
j_call: TRBJ2-1
v_call: TRBV7-2
cdr3_length: 15
d_call: TRBD1
cdr3_nt: TGTGCCAGCAGCTTAGGGGACAGGGGAGGCAATGAGCAGTTCTTC
cdr3_aa: CASSLGDRGGNEQFF

clone_size: NA
j_call: TRBJ1-2
v_call: TRBV5-6
cdr3_length: 15
d_call: TRBD1
cdr3_nt: TGTGCCAGCAGCCAGACCACAGGGGAAAAGTATGGCTACACCTTC
cdr3_aa: CASSQTTGEKYGYTF

clone_size: once
j_call: TRBJ1-5
v_call: TRBV19
cdr3_length: 14
d_call: NA
cdr3_nt: TGTGCCAGTTGGGCAGGGTTTAGCAATCAGCCCCAGCATTTT
cdr3_aa: CASWAGFSNQPQHF

clone_size: NA
j_call: TRBJ1-3
v_call: TRBV5-1
cdr3_length: 15
d_call: NA
cdr3_nt: TGCGCCAGCAGCTTGGTTCCTGCCGCTGGAAACACCATATATTTT
cdr3_aa: CASSLVPAAGNTIYF

clone_size: NA
j_call: TRBJ1-5
v_call: TRBV30
cdr3_length: 14
d_call: TRBD1
cdr3_nt: TGTGCCTGGAGTTCCGGGACAGGAGCCAGGGCCCAGCATTTT
cdr3_aa: CAWSSGTGARAQHF

clone_size: NA
j_call: TRBJ2-1
v_call: TRBV7-3
cdr3_length: 12
d_call: TRBD1
cdr3_nt: TGTGCCAGCAGCTTAAGAGGGGGCGAGCAGTTCTTC
cdr3_aa: CASSLRGGEQFF